This entry lists 20 T cell receptor beta chains sequenced from one sample in a study of tumor T cells in aggressive B-cell lymphoma. Profiling relied on immunoSEQ multiplex PCR, and the TCRdb table lists in-frame clones only, not all of them. The sample has 9,900 or so clones; around 90% are singletons. Sequencing was done on a sample of tumor tissue. The receptors were sampled from an adult with diffuse large B cell lymphoma.

The rearrangement uses TRBV6-1 and TRBJ1-2; D gene uncertain. Trimming removed 5 bases from V and 8 bases from J, with 21 bases in between. Germline lookup yields CDR1 MNHNS and CDR2 SASEGT. CDR3 length equals 15 residues. Here the CDR3 DNA reads TGTGCCAGCAGTCCAAAAGTCATTTCACTTGAGGGCTACACCTTC. As protein: CASSPKVISLEGYTF.

This clone occurred once. This chain uses TRBV9 with TRBJ2-1; the D is unclear. V lost 0 bases to trimming and J lost 10 bases, with 11 bases between them. Germline V gene lookup returns CDR1 SGDLS and CDR2 YYNGEE. The CDR3 sequence is 13 residues long. The DNA for the CDR3 is TGTGCCAGCAGCGTAGAGGTGCGAGGAGAGCAGTTCTTC. Translated: CASSVEVRGEQFF.

The chain links TRBV29-1 to TRBJ2-2; 9 bases line up with TRBD1. The junction had 7 bases not matched to a gene; V was cut back by 3 bases and J by 5 bases. CDR1 and CDR2 (germline): SQVTM, ANQGSEA. The CDR3 extends over 15 amino acids. CDR3 protein: CSVDSWGTGTGELFF. CDR3 coding DNA: TGCAGCGTTGATAGCTGGGGGACAGGGACCGGGGAGCTGTTTTTT.

Concerning this clone itself: Relative to the germline gene, one junction end is altered; a read error may explain this. The genes are TRBV19 and TRBJ2-4; the D gene is possibly TRBD1 (7 bases). This CDR3 comprises 14 residues. Germline V lookup: CDR1 LNHDA, CDR2 SQIVND (reference sequence). In DNA form, the CDR3 reads TGTGCCAGTAGTACCGACAGGGCGCGGGACATTCAGTATTTC. It translates to CASSTDRARDIQYF.

This chain uses TRBV4-1 with TRBJ2-2; D is uncertain. From germline, CDR1 is MGHRA and CDR2 YSYEKL. The CDR3 length is 12 residues. The CDR3, as DNA: TGCAGAGCAGGTTGGAACACCGGGGAGCTGTTTTTT. This gives the protein CRAGWNTGELFF.

This clone was detected only a few times. The chain uses TRBV7-9 and TRBJ2-7, with 7 bases identical to TRBD1. V trimming: 1 base; J trimming: 5 bases; junction bases outside the gene matches: 2. The CDR3 is 13 residues long. Germline CDR1 SEHNR, CDR2 FQNEAQ (reference sequence). CDR3 sequence reads: CASSLGTGDEQYF. CDR3 DNA sequence: TGTGCCAGCAGCTTAGGCACAGGGGACGAGCAGTACTTC.

This rearrangement joins TRBV30 to TRBJ2-5, with TRBD2 identical over 8 bases. V was pared by 0 bases and J by 1 base, with 4 bases of the junction left unmatched. The CDR3 runs to 15 residues. The germline CDR1 and CDR2 sequences are GTSNPN and SVGIG (reference sequence). In DNA form, the CDR3 reads TGTGCCTGGAGTGTGGGGCGGGGGGCCCAAGAGACCCAGTACTTC. Translating gives CAWSVGRGAQETQYF.

This clone has just a few counts. The chain couples TRBV6-6 to TRBJ1-5; 8 bases are a match to TRBD1. Looked up from germline, CDR1 is MNHNY and CDR2 is SVGAGI (reference sequence). Germline trimming cut 6 bases from V and 5 bases from J; bases unmatched to any gene: 3. The CDR3 sequence is 13 residues long. The DNA for the CDR3 is TGTGCCAGCAGAGCACAGGGGGATCAGCCCCAGCATTTT. Its protein product is CASRAQGDQPQHF.

The rearrangement links TRBV5-6 to TRBJ2-7; 7 nucleotides match TRBD1. Losses at the gene ends were 3 bases for V and 0 bases for J; bases not matched to a gene: 9. CDR3 size: 16 residues. From germline, CDR1 is SGHDT and CDR2 YYEEEE. CDR3 sequence reads: CASSSSTGVPSYEQYF. CDR3 sequence (DNA): TGTGCCAGCAGCTCTTCCACAGGGGTTCCCTCCTACGAGCAGTACTTC. Looking up the rest from reference TRBV5-6 and TRBJ2-7 gives the full variable domain: DAGVTQSPTHLIKTRGQQVTLRCSPKSGHDTVSWYQQALGQGPQFIFQYYEEEERQRGNFPDRFSGHQFPNYSSELNVNALLLGDSALYLCASSSSTGVPSYEQYFGPGTRLTVT.

Concerning this clone: An end of the junction differs from the germline gene, which may be a read error. The J gene is TRBJ1-2, the V gene TRBV5-4; D is unclear. The germline gives CDR1 SGHNT, CDR2 YYREEE (reference sequence). The CDR3 has 12 amino acids. The chain's CDR3 is CAARKTPYGYTF. CDR3 nucleotides: TGTGCCGCCAGAAAAACCCCGTATGGTTACACCTTC.

The chain uses TRBV5-1 and TRBJ2-1, with D maybe TRBD2 (5 bases). Germline-derived CDR1 and CDR2 are SGHRS and YFSETQ. This CDR3 comprises 17 residues. V was clipped by 0 bases and J by 1 base, with 14 bases between them. The CDR3 DNA reads TGCGCCAGCAGCTTGGAAGTTGCGGGTTTGTCCTACAATGAGCAGTTCTTC. This encodes CASSLEVAGLSYNEQFF.

CDR3 in DNA: TGTGCCAGCAGCCCCCAGACCGGGGACACCATATATTTT. Amino acids: CASSPQTGDTIYF. V is TRBV7-8 and J is TRBJ1-3; no clear D. CDR3 length: 13 residues. Per the germline V gene, CDR1 is SGHVS and CDR2 is FQNEAQ. The germline V and J ends were trimmed by 5 bases and 8 bases, with 13 bases remaining between them. The whole variable domain, filled in from reference TRBV7-8 and TRBJ1-3, reads GAGVSQSPRYKVAKRGQDVALRCDPISGHVSLFWYQQALGQGPEFLTYFQNEAQLDKSGLPSDRFFAERPEGSVSTLKIQRTQQEDSAVYLCASSPQTGDTIYFGEGSWLTVV.

The sample holds one count of this clone. This chain uses TRBV4-2 with TRBJ1-2; weak D call: TRBD1 (6 bases). Trimming removed 4 bases from V and 4 bases from J, with 16 bases in between. Germline V lookup: CDR1 LGHNA, CDR2 YNFKEQ. The CDR3 totals 15 residues. This CDR3 is CASSPSGTSSYGYTF. The CDR3, as DNA: TGTGCCAGCAGCCCCTCCGGGACAAGTTCCTATGGCTACACCTTC.

The DNA of the CDR3 is TGCGCCAGCAGAGTCGGTCCCAGCGGGGAGGGGAATACGCAGTATTTT. Protein product: CASRVGPSGEGNTQYF. The chain carries TRBV5-1 and TRBJ2-3; 7 bases are shared with TRBD2. The CDR3 loop spans 16 amino acids. The V gene end was trimmed by 5 bases and the J gene end by 7 bases; junction bases not matched to a gene: 16. Germline CDR1 and CDR2: SGHRS and YFSETQ.

The chain joins TRBV7-3 to TRBJ1-6; 8 bases fit TRBD1. CDR1 and CDR2 (germline): SGHTA, FQGTGA. This CDR3 region has 14 residues. V was pared by 4 bases and J by 8 bases, with 4 bases of the junction left unmatched. The CDR3 sequence: CASSSQGADSPLHF. The CDR3 region has the DNA TGTGCCAGCAGCTCTCAGGGGGCTGATTCACCCCTCCACTTT.

J is TRBJ1-5 and V is TRBV5-5, with 8 positions matching TRBD1. This CDR3 contains 13 residues. Unmatched junction bases numbered 3, after V lost 4 bases and J lost 6 bases. Germline loops: CDR1 SGHKS, CDR2 YYEKEE (reference sequence). For the CDR3, the DNA is TGTGCCAGCAGCCCGGACAGGGCTCAGCCCCAGCATTTT. Its protein product is CASSPDRAQPQHF.

The chain recombines TRBV15 with TRBJ2-1; 7 nucleotides align to TRBD2. Germline V lookup: CDR1 LNHNV, CDR2 YYDKDF (reference sequence). With V trimmed by 5 bases and J by 0 bases, 7 bases remained unmatched. The CDR3 is 16 amino acids. In DNA form, the CDR3 reads TGTGCCACCAGCGAAAGGGGACTAAACTCCTACAATGAGCAGTTCTTC. Translation gives CATSERGLNSYNEQFF.

Only a few counts were recorded for this clone. Sequence at one end of the junction differs from germline and may be a read error. The CDR3 DNA follows: TGCGCCAGCAGCGAGACAGTCTACTCCCTCTACTTC. It yields the protein CASSETVYSLYF. The gene calls are TRBV10-1 and TRBJ1-2; the D gene is possibly TRBD1 (5 bases). This CDR3 is 12 amino acids long. In germline, CDR1 is WNHNN, CDR2 SYGVQD (reference sequence).

This chain connects TRBV29-1 to TRBJ2-5, with 7 bases fitting TRBD2. V was pared by 7 bases and J by 5 bases, with 7 bases of the junction left unmatched. The CDR3 extends over 12 amino acids. Per germline, CDR1 SQVTM and CDR2 ANQGSEA. CDR3 in amino acids: CSERRGSETQYF. For the CDR3, the DNA is TGCAGCGAACGGCGGGGGTCCGAGACCCAGTACTTC.

The genes are TRBV5-8 and TRBJ1-1, with 8 bases aligning to TRBD1. With V trimmed by 1 base and J by 1 base, 3 bases remained unmatched. The length of the CDR3 is 15 residues. Per the germline V gene, CDR1 is SGHTS and CDR2 is YDEGEE. The CDR3 DNA reads as TGTGCCAGCAGCTTGAGAGGGACAGGGAACACTGAAGCTTTCTTT. Its protein product is CASSLRGTGNTEAFF.